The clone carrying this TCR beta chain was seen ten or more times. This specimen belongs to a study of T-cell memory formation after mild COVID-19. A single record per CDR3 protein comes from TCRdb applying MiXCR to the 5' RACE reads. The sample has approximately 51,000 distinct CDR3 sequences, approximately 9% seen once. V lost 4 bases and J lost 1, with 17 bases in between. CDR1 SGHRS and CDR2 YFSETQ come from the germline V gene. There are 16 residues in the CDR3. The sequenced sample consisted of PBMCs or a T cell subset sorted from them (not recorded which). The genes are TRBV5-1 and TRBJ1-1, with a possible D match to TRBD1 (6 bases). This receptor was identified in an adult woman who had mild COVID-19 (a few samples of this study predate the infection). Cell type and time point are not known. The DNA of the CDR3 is TGCGCCAGCAGCAGCAGTACGGGACACACGAACACTGAAGCTTTCTTT. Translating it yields CASSSSTGHTNTEAFF.